This TCR beta chain came from a study of blood T cell repertoires in COVID-19. Study-wide context: Whether acute or convalescent, the COVID-19 samples came from the United States, Italy and Spain. From T cells, B-cell-depleted T cells, or PBMCs came the material, which was cDNA or gDNA.

Clones were sequenced by immunoSEQ multiplex PCR, and TCRdb holds only the in-frame ones, with some missing. The data hold 390,000 or so clones, with almost 90% observed a single time. This CDR3 has 13 residues. V lost 2 bases and J 0 bases, leaving 5 bases between the germline ends. CDR1 LNHDA and CDR2 SQIVND come from the germline V gene (reference sequence). A remark on this clone: Distinct nucleotide sequences in the sample also encode this CDR3.

The specimen sequenced was peripheral blood. This TCR was sampled from a man aged 18 to 35 with active or convalescent COVID-19. This chain uses TRBV19 with TRBJ2-7, with D uncertain. CDR3: CASSISSSYEQYF. CDR3 DNA: TGTGCCAGTAGTATATCTAGCTCCTACGAGCAGTACTTC.